The 16 T cell receptor beta chains in this list originate from one sample, sequenced in a study of T-cell reconstitution after alpha-beta-depleted transplantation in children. Using unique molecular identifiers, the investigators prepared the TCRbeta library. TCRdb analysed the PCR reads with MiXCR anew, one entry per CDR3 protein. The table lists 330,000 or so distinct CDR3 sequences, about a tenth of them singletons. The specimen comprised PBMCs, sampled before TCRalphabeta/CD19-depleted stem cell transplant. Receptors were obtained from a boy in the first two years of life with acute myeloid leukemia, due to receive a stem cell transplant.

Points on this clonotype: This clone may be a read error of a much larger clone one base away. No conserved phenylalanine or tryptophan is present at the end of the CDR3, so a read error is the likely explanation. V usage is TRBV10-3 and J usage is TRBJ1-2, with 8 positions matching TRBD1. Germline trimming cut 0 bases from V and 6 bases from J; bases unmatched to any gene: 9. The V gene's germline CDR1 is ENHRY and CDR2 SYGVKD. The CDR3 runs to 16 residues. CDR3 nucleotide sequence: TGTGCCATCAGTGAGTCAAGGACAGGGCCTGGAGATGGCTACACCGTC. Protein sequence: CAISESRTGPGDGYTV.

Ten or more counts support this clonotype. This chain joins TRBV27 and TRBJ2-7; D might be TRBD1 or TRBD2, each matching 6 bases. The V end was cut by 4 bases, the J end by 3 bases, with 16 bases between. The CDR3 loop spans 15 amino acids. Germline V CDR1 and CDR2: MNHEY, SMNVEV (reference sequence). CDR3: CASSSYRVSGYEQYF. CDR3 bases: TGTGCCAGCAGTTCCTACAGGGTTAGCGGCTACGAGCAGTACTTC.

This clonotype showed up many times. CDR3 in DNA: TGCGCCAGCATCGATCAGGTTTCGGGGACCCAGTACTTC. It translates to CASIDQVSGTQYF. The chain combines TRBV5-1 with TRBJ2-5; D is unclear. Trimming removed 6 bases from V and 7 bases from J, with 16 bases in between. The germline CDR1 and CDR2 sequences are SGHRS and YFSETQ. This CDR3 comprises 13 residues.

This clonotype was detected many times. DNA of the CDR3: TGTGCCAGCAGTTACGTTTCCGGATCGGCCATTCAGTACTTC. This sequence encodes CASSYVSGSAIQYF. The chain combines TRBV6-5 with TRBJ2-4; D gene ambiguous. Between the trimmed V and J ends, which lost 2 bases and 9 bases, there was a span of 14 bases. Germline V gene data show CDR1 as MNHEY and CDR2 as SVGAGI. The CDR3 loop spans 14 amino acids.

This clonotype occurred many times. This chain joins TRBV5-1 and TRBJ1-2; D ambiguous. With 1 base removed from V and 0 bases from J, the gap between germline ends came to 7 bases. CDR3 length: 14 amino acids. The V gene's germline CDR1 is SGHRS and CDR2 YFSETQ. The CDR3 is CASSLTEANYGYTF. CDR3 DNA: TGCGCCAGCAGCTTGACAGAAGCTAACTATGGCTACACCTTC.

This rearrangement joins TRBV5-5 to TRBJ1-1; D ambiguous. This CDR3 has 15 residues. Germline CDR1 is SGHKS and CDR2 is YYEKEE (reference sequence). V gave up 3 bases and J gave up 0 bases, with 12 bases separating them. CDR3 DNA sequence: TGTGCCAGCAGCTCAGCCGGGGTTATGAACACTGAAGCTTTCTTT. As protein: CASSSAGVMNTEAFF.

This clonotype was seen at least ten times. V usage is TRBV7-3 and J usage is TRBJ2-7; D assignment may be TRBD1 or TRBD2 (5 bases each). Trimming cost V 2 bases and J 1 base, with 12 bases left between them. Germline assignment: CDR1 SGHTA and CDR2 FQGTGA. The CDR3 totals 15 residues. DNA for the CDR3: TGTGCCAGCAGCTTAGGGCCGGGACGGTCCTACGAGCAGTACTTC. Amino acids: CASSLGPGRSYEQYF.

In its sample, this clonotype was seen many times. The chain is built from TRBV9 and TRBJ2-3, with 7 bases identical to TRBD2. Germline V gene sequence: CDR1 SGDLS, CDR2 YYNGEE. V gave up 1 base and J gave up 2 bases; unmatched junction bases: 4. This CDR3 has 15 residues. CDR3 DNA sequence: TGTGCCAGCAGCGTAAGAGCGGGGTTCACAGATACGCAGTATTTT. Its protein is CASSVRAGFTDTQYF.

A few counts support this clonotype. V gene TRBV2 combines with J gene TRBJ2-7; 7 bases fit TRBD2. The CDR3 sequence is 15 residues long. CDR1 and CDR2 from the germline V gene are SNHLY and FYNNEI. V lost 6 bases to trimming and J lost 2 bases; unmatched junction nucleotides: 10. CDR3 sequence (DNA): TGTGCCAGCAGGGGGGGGGGACTGAAACCCTACGAGCAGTACTTC. Encoded protein: CASRGGGLKPYEQYF.

This clonotype was seen repeatedly, ten times or more. This sequence joins TRBV10-2 and TRBJ2-1; D ambiguous. Between the trimmed V and J ends, which lost 5 bases and 8 bases, there was a span of 10 bases. The germline gives CDR1 WSHSY, CDR2 SAAADI. The CDR3 is 12 residues long. In nucleotides, the CDR3 is TGCGCCAGCAGTTATCTACCCGATGAGCAGTTCTTC. Amino acid sequence: CASSYLPDEQFF.

This clonotype was seen many times. The chain combines TRBV28 with TRBJ1-1, with 10 bases matching TRBD1. CDR3 length: 17 amino acids. J was trimmed by 2 bases and V by 2 bases; bases with no gene match: 8. Germline V CDR1 and CDR2: MDHEN, SYDVKM. DNA of the CDR3: TGTGCCAGCAGTTTAATAGGGACAGGGGCTATAAACACTGAAGCTTTCTTT. Amino acids: CASSLIGTGAINTEAFF.

Turning to this clonotype: Compared with germline, one end of the junction differs, possibly owing to a read error. The J gene is TRBJ2-3, the V gene TRBV7-2; D possibly corresponds to TRBD2 (6 bases). Germline V gene data show CDR1 as SGHTA and CDR2 as FQGNSA. This CDR3 has 15 residues. The CDR3 DNA sequence: TGTGCCAGCAGCTTAGGGCGGGGCCGCACAGATGCGCAGTATTTT. It is translated as CASSLGRGRTDAQYF.

In this sample, this clonotype turned up many times. The chain has TRBV24-1 and TRBJ2-5, with D maybe TRBD2 (5 bases). The CDR3 is 16 residues long. Looked up from germline, CDR1 is KGHDR and CDR2 is SFDVKD. V was shortened by 3 bases and J by 2 bases, with 15 bases between the two germline ends. The CDR3 DNA reads TGTGCCACCAGTGATACTAGGCAGAACCTTCAAGAGACCCAGTACTTC. It specifies CATSDTRQNLQETQYF.

The chain uses TRBV7-9 and TRBJ2-5; 10 nucleotides align to TRBD1. The CDR3 extends over 15 amino acids. Trimming at V came to 6 bases and at J to 4 bases, leaving 8 bases not matched to a gene. Germline V gene lookup returns CDR1 SEHNR and CDR2 FQNEAQ (reference sequence). The CDR3 DNA reads TGTGCCAGCAGTTCCGGGACAGGGGTTGTAGAGACCCAGTACTTC. Encoded protein: CASSSGTGVVETQYF.

This clonotype was detected only a few times. The genes are TRBV28 and TRBJ2-7; TRBD1 matches at 9 bases. V lost 7 bases, J lost 7 bases, and 14 bases stayed unmatched. Germline-derived CDR1 and CDR2 are MDHEN and SYDVKM. This CDR3 has 15 residues. The CDR3 DNA sequence: TGTGCCAGCACCTTCGGGGACAGGGAGATGGGGGAGCAGTACTTC. Translation gives CASTFGDREMGEQYF.

The chain carries TRBV19 and TRBJ1-6; 8 positions agree with TRBD1. With V trimmed by 6 bases and J by 6 bases, 7 bases remained unmatched. There are 15 residues in the CDR3. CDR1 is LNHDA and CDR2 is SQIVND in the germline V gene (reference sequence). The CDR3 here is CASRERDRPNSPLHF. As DNA, the CDR3 is TGTGCCAGTAGAGAGAGGGACAGGCCTAATTCACCCCTCCACTTT.